This TCR beta chain originates from a study of T cells after yellow fever vaccination. The authors made TCR cDNA by 5'RACE template switching, adding a universal primer site and UMIs. TCRdb used MiXCR to reprocess the 5' RACE reads, holding one entry per CDR3 protein. The data contain hundreds of thousands of distinct CDR3 sequences, about 17% of them seen just once; the ten biggest clones take up 15% to 20%. The CDR3 length is 17 residues. V gave up 0 bases and J gave up 1 base, with 16 bases separating them. Per germline, CDR1 SGHRS and CDR2 YFSETQ. The J gene is TRBJ1-1, the V gene TRBV5-1; D remains unclear. The specimen was PBMCs, collected before the yellow fever booster vaccination. This receptor was identified in a man aged 18 to 29 who received the YFV17D yellow fever vaccine. The CDR3 spells CASSLGGARSPNTEAFF. In nucleotides, the CDR3 is TGCGCCAGCAGCTTGGGCGGAGCGAGAAGTCCGAACACTGAAGCTTTCTTT.